This T cell receptor beta chain comes out of a study of T-cell reconstitution after alpha-beta-depleted transplantation in children. Study observations and caveats: Surviving recipient T cells and thymic progenitors underlay high day-60 TCRbeta diversity in some patients. Newly produced T cells mostly provided counts and TCRbeta diversity after one year, as hyperexpanded clones declined. Expanded graft clones numbering several hundred reportedly gave rise to alpha-beta T cells about two months after transplant.

Preparation of the TCRbeta library used unique molecular identifiers. TCRdb re-analysed the PCR reads in MiXCR, keeping a single row per CDR3 protein. This table holds under 850,000 distinct CDR3 sequences, roughly 13% found once. V lost 6 bases to trimming and J lost 1 base, with 9 bases between them. This CDR3 is 13 amino acids long. The table lists this clonotype with many counts. What it binds is not known. The sequenced sample was PBMCs, obtained before TCRalphabeta/CD19-depleted stem cell transplant. This sequence was found in a girl aged 2-10 years with congenital amegakaryocytic thrombocytopenia, due to receive a stem cell transplant. The rearrangement joins TRBV12-3 or TRBV12-4 to TRBJ1-1, with a possible D match to TRBD1 (5 bases). CDR3 amino acids: CASRTTENTEAFF. The DNA for the CDR3 is TGTGCCAGCAGGACGACAGAGAACACTGAAGCTTTCTTT.